The 20 T cell receptor beta chains given below trace back to one sample, sequenced in a study of cytomegalovirus exposure and HLA in healthy donors (dated by TCRdb to the late 2010s). Library method: the immunoSEQ multiplex PCR assay. The multiplex PCR relied on a mix of 60 forward primers for TCR Vbeta segments and 13 reverse primers for TCR Jbeta segments. The immuneACCESS repertoire file appears here via TCRdb, limited to in-frame rearrangements. These files lack a portion of the clones; in checked studies, under half of the deficit traces to unresolved V genes, and the cause of the others is not known. This sample comprises 100,000 or so clones, 65% to 90% of them detected only once. The ten largest make up 6.5% to 8.5% of the sample. Sequencing input: PBMCs. These receptors originate from a man aged 25-40 years in good health and CMV-seropositive.

CDR3 amino acids: CASSYRDIERQYF. In DNA, the CDR3 is TGTGCCAGCAGTTATCGGGACATTGAGAGGCAGTACTTC. The gene calls are TRBV2 and TRBJ2-7; tentatively, D is TRBD1 (6 bases). The CDR3 sequence is 13 residues long. The V and J ends lost 5 bases and 9 bases respectively, with 17 bases between them. Germline CDR1 SNHLY, CDR2 FYNNEI.

The chain links TRBV5-5 to TRBJ1-5; TRBD1 matches at 11 bases. This CDR3 contains 16 residues. V gave up 0 bases and J gave up 7 bases; unmatched junction bases: 6. Germline V gene data show CDR1 as SGHKS and CDR2 as YYEKEE (reference sequence). This CDR3 reads CASSLGEGQGDQPQHF. The CDR3 bases are TGTGCCAGCAGCTTGGGGGAGGGACAGGGGGACCAGCCCCAGCATTTT.

V is TRBV4-3 and J is TRBJ2-1, with TRBD2 matching 9 bases. The CDR3 has 15 amino acids. The V gene's germline CDR1 is LGHNA and CDR2 YSLEER. Trimming took 0 bases from V and 12 from J; bases not matched to a gene: 9. The CDR3 region has the DNA TGCGCCAGCAGCCAAGAAAAACTAGCGGGCGACGGGCAGTTCTTC. Amino acid sequence: CASSQEKLAGDGQFF.

This chain uses TRBV2 with TRBJ1-1; D is perhaps TRBD1 (6 bases). Germline V gene data show CDR1 as SNHLY and CDR2 as FYNNEI. The CDR3 consists of 14 residues. With 2 bases removed from V and 3 bases from J, the gap between germline ends came to 10 bases. DNA for the CDR3: TGTGCCAGCAGTGAAACAGGGACGGACACTGAAGCTTTCTTT. Residues: CASSETGTDTEAFF.

The rearrangement links TRBV2 to TRBJ2-7; 8 nucleotides agree with TRBD1. The CDR3 covers 12 residues. V shed 10 bases, J shed 5 bases, and the junction held 7 bases outside the gene matches. From germline, CDR1 is SNHLY and CDR2 FYNNEI. The CDR3 DNA sequence: TGTGCCACGAGCGACAGGGGCCACGAGCAGTACTTC. Translation: CATSDRGHEQYF.

This clone came up once. J is TRBJ1-3 and V is TRBV6-1; D is undetermined. This CDR3 has 14 amino acids. Germline CDR1 and CDR2: MNHNS and SASEGT. Trimming took off 8 bases at V and 3 bases at J, with 14 bases between the two ends. The CDR3 region is CASSSAAVGNTIYF. The DNA for the CDR3 is TGTGCCAGCTCCTCTGCGGCGGTTGGAAACACCATATATTTT.

This clone occurred a few times. The CDR3 DNA reads as TGCGCCAGCAGCAGGGACAGGGTTCCGAACACTGAAGCTTTCTTT. Translation: CASSRDRVPNTEAFF. The J gene is TRBJ1-1, the V gene TRBV5-1; TRBD1 matches at 9 bases. This CDR3 is 15 amino acids long. V lost 4 bases to trimming and J lost 1 base; unmatched junction nucleotides: 5. Germline V gene lookup returns CDR1 SGHRS and CDR2 YFSETQ.

The rearrangement joins TRBV15 to TRBJ2-5, with D maybe TRBD2 (6 bases). This CDR3 is 12 amino acids long. The V gene lost 5 bases and the J gene lost 4 bases, with 8 bases spanning the gap. Germline assignment: CDR1 LNHNV and CDR2 YYDKDF (reference sequence). The DNA for the CDR3 is TGTGCCACCAGCCGGGGACTAGAGACCCAGTACTTC. This translates into CATSRGLETQYF.

This chain uses TRBV7-2 with TRBJ1-4; 9 nucleotides match TRBD1. Germline V gene sequence: CDR1 SGHTA, CDR2 FQGNSA. V was clipped by 2 bases and J by 0 bases; unmatched bases: 4. The length of the CDR3 is 17 residues. The CDR3 DNA follows: TGTGCCAGCAGCTTAAGGCGACAGGGGGCAACTAATGAAAAACTGTTTTTT. Amino acids: CASSLRRQGATNEKLFF.

The chain carries TRBV4-1 and TRBJ2-2; D may be TRBD2 (6 bases). CDR1 is MGHRA and CDR2 is YSYEKL in the germline V gene. CDR3 length equals 16 residues. V was trimmed by 0 bases and J by 0 bases, leaving 8 bases between them. The CDR3: CASSQDGTPNTGELFF. The CDR3 bases are TGCGCCAGCAGCCAAGATGGGACTCCGAACACCGGGGAGCTGTTTTTT.

This clone was seen only a few times. The chain has TRBV5-6 and TRBJ1-1; D is unresolved. The V gene lost 4 bases and the J gene lost 10 bases, with 5 bases spanning the gap. The CDR3 totals 9 residues. Germline assignment: CDR1 SGHDT and CDR2 YYEEEE. CDR3 DNA: TGTGCCAGCAGCCACGGAGCTTTCTTT. Its translation is CASSHGAFF.

The V gene is TRBV2, the J gene TRBJ2-1, with 11 bases lining up with TRBD2. V was pared by 4 bases and J by 4 bases, with 3 bases of the junction left unmatched. The CDR3 loop spans 15 amino acids. Germline V gene sequence: CDR1 SNHLY, CDR2 FYNNEI. The CDR3 DNA follows: TGTGCCAGCAGTGTAGCGGGGGGGCCGTACAATGAGCAGTTCTTC. This codes for CASSVAGGPYNEQFF.

The CDR3 loop reads CASSRDSNYEQYF. CDR3 DNA: TGCGCCAGCAGTCGGGACAGCAACTACGAGCAGTACTTC. The V gene is TRBV5-1, the J gene TRBJ2-7, with 7 bases matching TRBD1. The CDR3 has 13 amino acids. Trimming removed 5 bases from V and 3 bases from J; junction bases left unmatched: 5. CDR1 and CDR2 (germline): SGHRS, YFSETQ.

This clone was observed once. The chain has TRBV7-9 and TRBJ1-2; D is possibly TRBD1 (5 bases). V was cut by 4 bases and J by 6 bases, with 9 bases left in between. CDR1 and CDR2 (germline): SEHNR, FQNEAQ (reference sequence). The CDR3 loop spans 12 amino acids. This chain's CDR3 is CASSSWGDGYTF. The CDR3 nucleotides read TGTGCCAGCAGCTCCTGGGGGGATGGCTACACCTTC.

The chain carries TRBV6-5 and TRBJ1-3, with 7 bases identical to TRBD1. The CDR3 loop spans 15 amino acids. CDR1 is MNHEY, CDR2 SVGAGI, per germline. V was pared by 2 bases and J by 4 bases, with 5 bases of the junction left unmatched. CDR3 nucleotides: TGTGCCAGCAGTTACGGAGAGGGGGCAGGAAACACCATATATTTT. Residues: CASSYGEGAGNTIYF.

A single count supports this clone. This sequence joins TRBV27 and TRBJ1-1; the D is unclear. CDR1 MNHEY and CDR2 SMNVEV come from the germline V gene (reference sequence). This CDR3 region has 14 residues. V was pared by 0 bases and J by 2 bases, with 7 bases between. CDR3 DNA: TGTGCCAGCAGTTTATCGATCACAAACACTGAAGCTTTCTTT. The encoded protein is CASSLSITNTEAFF.

V gene TRBV6-1 combines with J gene TRBJ1-2, with TRBD1 matching 10 bases. V trimming: 3 bases; J trimming: 8 bases; junction bases outside the gene matches: 12. Germline V CDR1 and CDR2: MNHNS, SASEGT. The CDR3 is 16 amino acids. The CDR3 loop is CASSEPGQGESRGYTF. The CDR3 nucleotides are TGTGCCAGCAGTGAGCCCGGACAGGGGGAGAGTCGAGGCTACACCTTC.

This chain links TRBV9 with TRBJ1-3, with 10 bases aligning to TRBD1. Germline V gene lookup returns CDR1 SGDLS and CDR2 YYNGEE. The CDR3 is made up of 14 amino acids. Losses at the gene ends were 4 bases for V and 4 bases for J; bases not matched to a gene: 2. This CDR3 is CASSRDRGGNTIYF. In nucleotides, the CDR3 is TGTGCCAGCAGCCGGGACAGGGGAGGAAACACCATATATTTT.

The chain combines TRBV6-5 with TRBJ1-2, with a possible D match to TRBD1 (6 bases). CDR3 length: 14 residues. Germline-derived CDR1 and CDR2 are MNHEY and SVGAGI. The germline V and J ends were trimmed by 5 bases and 5 bases, with 15 bases remaining between them. Here the CDR3 reads CASSNRGGRYGYTF. Here the CDR3 DNA reads TGTGCCAGCAGTAATAGGGGGGGACGGTATGGCTACACCTTC.

V usage is TRBV6-1 and J usage is TRBJ1-4; 8 nucleotides agree with TRBD1. The CDR3 contains 15 residues. Trimming at V came to 3 bases and at J to 5 bases, leaving 5 bases not matched to a gene. Germline CDR1 reads MNHNS; CDR2 reads SASEGT. CDR3 residues: CASSDRDRTNEKLFF. In DNA, the CDR3 is TGTGCCAGCAGTGACCGGGACAGGACGAATGAAAAACTGTTTTTT.